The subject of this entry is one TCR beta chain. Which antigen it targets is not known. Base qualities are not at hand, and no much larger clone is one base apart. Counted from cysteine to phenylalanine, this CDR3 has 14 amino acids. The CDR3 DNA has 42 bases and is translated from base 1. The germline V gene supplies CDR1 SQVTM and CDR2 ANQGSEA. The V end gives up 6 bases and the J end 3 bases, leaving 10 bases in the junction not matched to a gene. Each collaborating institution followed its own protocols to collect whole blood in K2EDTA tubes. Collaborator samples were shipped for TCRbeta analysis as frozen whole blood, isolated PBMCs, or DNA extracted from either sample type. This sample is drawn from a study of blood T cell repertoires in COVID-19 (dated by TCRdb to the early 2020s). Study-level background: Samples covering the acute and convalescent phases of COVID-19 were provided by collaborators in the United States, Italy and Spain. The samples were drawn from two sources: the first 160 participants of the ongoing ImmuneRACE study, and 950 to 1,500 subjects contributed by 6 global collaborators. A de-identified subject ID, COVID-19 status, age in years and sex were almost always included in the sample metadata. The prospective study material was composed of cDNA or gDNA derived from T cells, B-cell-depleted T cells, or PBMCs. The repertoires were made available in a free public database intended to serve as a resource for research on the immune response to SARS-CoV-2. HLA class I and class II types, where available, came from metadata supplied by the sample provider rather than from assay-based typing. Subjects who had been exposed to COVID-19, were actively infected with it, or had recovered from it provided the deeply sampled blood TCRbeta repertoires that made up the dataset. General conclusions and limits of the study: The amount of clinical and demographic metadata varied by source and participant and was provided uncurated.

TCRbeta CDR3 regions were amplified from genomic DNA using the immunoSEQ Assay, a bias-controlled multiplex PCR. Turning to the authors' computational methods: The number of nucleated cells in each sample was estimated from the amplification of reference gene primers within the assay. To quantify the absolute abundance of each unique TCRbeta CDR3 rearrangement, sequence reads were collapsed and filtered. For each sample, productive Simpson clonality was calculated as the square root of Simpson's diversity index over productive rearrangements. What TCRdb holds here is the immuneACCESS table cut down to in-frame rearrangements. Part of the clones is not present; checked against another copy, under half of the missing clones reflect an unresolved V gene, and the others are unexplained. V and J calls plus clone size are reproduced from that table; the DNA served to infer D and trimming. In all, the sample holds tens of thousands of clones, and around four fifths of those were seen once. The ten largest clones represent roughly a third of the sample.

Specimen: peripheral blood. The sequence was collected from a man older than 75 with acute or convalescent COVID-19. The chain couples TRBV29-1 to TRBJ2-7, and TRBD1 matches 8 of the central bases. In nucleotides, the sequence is TGCAGCGTGCGGCGGACAGGGACAGGCTACGAGCAGTACTTC. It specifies CSVRRTGTGYEQYF.